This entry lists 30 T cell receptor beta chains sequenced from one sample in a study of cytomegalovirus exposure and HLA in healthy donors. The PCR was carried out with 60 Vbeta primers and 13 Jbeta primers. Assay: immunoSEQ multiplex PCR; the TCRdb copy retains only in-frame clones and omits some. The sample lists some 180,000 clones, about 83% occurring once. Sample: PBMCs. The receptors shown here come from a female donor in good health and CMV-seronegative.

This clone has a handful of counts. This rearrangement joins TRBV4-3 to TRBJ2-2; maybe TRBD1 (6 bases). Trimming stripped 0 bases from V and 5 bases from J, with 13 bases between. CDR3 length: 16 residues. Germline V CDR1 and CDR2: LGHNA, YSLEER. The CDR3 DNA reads TGCGCCAGCAGCCAAGATATAAGGACAGCTACCGGGGAGCTGTTTTTT. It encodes CASSQDIRTATGELFF.

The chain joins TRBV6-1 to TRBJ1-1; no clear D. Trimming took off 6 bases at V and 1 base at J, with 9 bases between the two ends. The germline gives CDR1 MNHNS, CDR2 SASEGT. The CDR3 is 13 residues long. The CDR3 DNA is TGTGCCAGCAGCGGAGGGAGGAACACTGAAGCTTTCTTT. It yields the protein CASSGGRNTEAFF.

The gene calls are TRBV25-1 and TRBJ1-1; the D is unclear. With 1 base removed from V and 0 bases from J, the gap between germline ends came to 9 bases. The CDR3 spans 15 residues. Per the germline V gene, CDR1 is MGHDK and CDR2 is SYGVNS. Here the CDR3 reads CASSEFKGVNTEAFF. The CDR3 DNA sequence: TGTGCCAGCAGTGAATTTAAGGGAGTGAACACTGAAGCTTTCTTT. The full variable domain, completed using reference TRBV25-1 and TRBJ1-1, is EADIYQTPRYLVIGTGKKITLECSQTMGHDKMYWYQQDPGMELHLIHYSYGVNSTEKGDLSSESTVSRIRTEHFPLTLESARPSHTSQYLCASSEFKGVNTEAFFGQGTRLTVV.

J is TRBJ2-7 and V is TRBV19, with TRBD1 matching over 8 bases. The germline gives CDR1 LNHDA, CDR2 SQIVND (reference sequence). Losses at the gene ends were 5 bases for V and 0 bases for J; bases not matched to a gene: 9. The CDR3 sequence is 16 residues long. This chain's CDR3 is CASSHGQGLSSYEQYF. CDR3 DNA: TGTGCCAGTAGTCACGGACAGGGCCTGAGCTCCTACGAGCAGTACTTC.

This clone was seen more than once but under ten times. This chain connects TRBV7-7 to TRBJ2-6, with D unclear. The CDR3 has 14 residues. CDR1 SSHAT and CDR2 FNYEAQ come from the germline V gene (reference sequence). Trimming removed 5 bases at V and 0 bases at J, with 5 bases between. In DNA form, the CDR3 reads TGTGCCAGCAGCCCCGGCTCTGGGGCCAACGTCCTGACTTTC. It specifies CASSPGSGANVLTF.

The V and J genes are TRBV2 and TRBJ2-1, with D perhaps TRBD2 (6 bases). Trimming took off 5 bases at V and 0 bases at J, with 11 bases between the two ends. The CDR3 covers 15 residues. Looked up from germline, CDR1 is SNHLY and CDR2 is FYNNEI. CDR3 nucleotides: TGTGCCAGCAGTCGGGACTTAAGCTCCTACAATGAGCAGTTCTTC. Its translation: CASSRDLSSYNEQFF.

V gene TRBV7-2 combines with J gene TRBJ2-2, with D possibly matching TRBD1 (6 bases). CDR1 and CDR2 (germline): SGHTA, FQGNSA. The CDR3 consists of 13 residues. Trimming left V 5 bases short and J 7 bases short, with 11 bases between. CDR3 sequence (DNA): TGTGCCAGCAGCCCAGGGGACGGCGGGGAGCTGTTTTTT. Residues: CASSPGDGGELFF.

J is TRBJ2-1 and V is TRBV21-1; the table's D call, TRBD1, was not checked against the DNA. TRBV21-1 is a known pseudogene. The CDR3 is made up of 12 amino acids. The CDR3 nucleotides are TGTGCCAGCCAGGGGGCAGGGGATGAGCAGTTCTTC. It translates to CASQGAGDEQFF.

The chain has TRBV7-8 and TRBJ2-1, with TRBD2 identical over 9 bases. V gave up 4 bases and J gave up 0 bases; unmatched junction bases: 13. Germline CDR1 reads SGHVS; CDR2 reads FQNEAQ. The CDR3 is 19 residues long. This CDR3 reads CASSSYLGSGGLSYNEQFF. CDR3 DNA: TGTGCCAGCAGCTCCTACCTAGGTAGCGGGGGCCTCTCCTACAATGAGCAGTTCTTC.

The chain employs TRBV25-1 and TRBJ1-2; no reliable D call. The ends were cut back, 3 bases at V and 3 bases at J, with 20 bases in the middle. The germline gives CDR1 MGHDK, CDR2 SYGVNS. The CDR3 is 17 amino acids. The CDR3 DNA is TGTGCCAGCAGTGATCTCAGTCGGGGAGCGTCATACTATGGCTACACCTTC. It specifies CASSDLSRGASYYGYTF.

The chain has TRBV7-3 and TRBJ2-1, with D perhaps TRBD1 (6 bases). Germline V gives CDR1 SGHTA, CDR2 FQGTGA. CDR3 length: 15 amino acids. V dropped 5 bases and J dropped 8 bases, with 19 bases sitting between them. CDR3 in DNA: TGTGCCAGCAGCGAAGTTCCGGGACACATCTATGAGCAGTTCTTC. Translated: CASSEVPGHIYEQFF. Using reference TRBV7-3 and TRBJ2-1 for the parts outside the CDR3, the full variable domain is GAGVSQTPSNKVTEKGKYVELRCDPISGHTALYWYRQSLGQGPEFLIYFQGTGAADDSGLPNDRFFAVRPEGSVSTLKIQRTERGDSAVYLCASSEVPGHIYEQFFGPGTRLTVL.

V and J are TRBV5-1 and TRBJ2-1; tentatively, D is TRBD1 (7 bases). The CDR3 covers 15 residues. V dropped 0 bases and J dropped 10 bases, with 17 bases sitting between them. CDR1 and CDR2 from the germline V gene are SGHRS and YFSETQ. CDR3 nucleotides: TGCGCCAGCAGCTTGGCCGGAGGGGGCGTCTACGAGCAGTTCTTC. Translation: CASSLAGGGVYEQFF. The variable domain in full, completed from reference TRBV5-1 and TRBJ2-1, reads KAGVTQTPRYLIKTRGQQVTLSCSPISGHRSVSWYQQTPGQGLQFLFEYFSETQRNKGNFPGRFSGRQFSNSRSEMNVSTLELGDSALYLCASSLAGGGVYEQFFGPGTRLTVL.

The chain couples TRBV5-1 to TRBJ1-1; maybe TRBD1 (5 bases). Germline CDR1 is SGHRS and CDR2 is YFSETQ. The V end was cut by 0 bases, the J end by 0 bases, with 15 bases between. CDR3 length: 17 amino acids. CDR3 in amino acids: CASSLARGGIMNTEAFF. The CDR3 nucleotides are TGCGCCAGCAGCTTGGCCCGCGGGGGGATAATGAACACTGAAGCTTTCTTT.

CDR3 residues: CASSQGLADYNEQFF. The CDR3, as DNA: TGTGCCAGCTCGCAGGGACTAGCGGACTACAATGAGCAGTTCTTC. The chain is built from TRBV18 and TRBJ2-1; 11 nucleotides match TRBD2. This CDR3 spans 15 amino acids. V was clipped by 6 bases and J by 3 bases; unmatched bases: 4. In germline, CDR1 is KGHSH, CDR2 LQKENI.

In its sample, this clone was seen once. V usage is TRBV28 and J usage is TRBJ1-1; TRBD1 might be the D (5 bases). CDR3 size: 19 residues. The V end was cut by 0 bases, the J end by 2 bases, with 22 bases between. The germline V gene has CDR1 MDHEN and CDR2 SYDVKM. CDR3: CASSLWDSGSVKRNTEAFF. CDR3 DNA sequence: TGTGCCAGCAGTTTATGGGATTCAGGGTCGGTTAAAAGAAACACTGAAGCTTTCTTT.

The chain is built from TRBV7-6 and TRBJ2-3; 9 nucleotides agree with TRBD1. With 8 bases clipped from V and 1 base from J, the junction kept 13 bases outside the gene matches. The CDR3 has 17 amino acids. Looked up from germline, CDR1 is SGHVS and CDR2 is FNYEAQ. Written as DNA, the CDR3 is TGTGCCAGCGCGTCGACAGGGGGTCTTTCAGGCACAGATACGCAGTATTTT. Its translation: CASASTGGLSGTDTQYF.

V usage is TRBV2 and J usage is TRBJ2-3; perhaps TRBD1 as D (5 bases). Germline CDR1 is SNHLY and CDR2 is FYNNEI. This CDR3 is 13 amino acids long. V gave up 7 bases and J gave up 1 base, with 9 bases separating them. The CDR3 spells CASMPRGTDTQYF. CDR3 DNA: TGTGCCAGCATGCCCAGGGGCACAGATACGCAGTATTTT.

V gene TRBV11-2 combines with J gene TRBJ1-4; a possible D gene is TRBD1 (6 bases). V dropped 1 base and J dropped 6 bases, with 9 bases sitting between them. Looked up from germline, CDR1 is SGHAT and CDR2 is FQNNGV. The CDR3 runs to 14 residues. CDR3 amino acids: CASSLGWGHEKLFF. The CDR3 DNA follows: TGTGCCAGCAGCTTAGGTTGGGGGCATGAAAAACTGTTTTTT.

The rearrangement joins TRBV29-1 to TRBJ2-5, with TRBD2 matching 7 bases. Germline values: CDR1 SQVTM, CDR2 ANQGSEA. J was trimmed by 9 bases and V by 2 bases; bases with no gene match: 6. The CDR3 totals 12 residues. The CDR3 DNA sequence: TGCAGCGTTGAAACGGGGGGTCCCCCCCAGTACTTC. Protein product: CSVETGGPPQYF. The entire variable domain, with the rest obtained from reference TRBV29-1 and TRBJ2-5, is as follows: SAVISQKPSRDICQRGTSLTIQCQVDSQVTMMFWYRQQPGQSLTLIATANQGSEATYESGFVIDKFPISRPNLTFSTLTVSNMSPEDSSIYLCSVETGGPPQYFGPGTRLLVL.

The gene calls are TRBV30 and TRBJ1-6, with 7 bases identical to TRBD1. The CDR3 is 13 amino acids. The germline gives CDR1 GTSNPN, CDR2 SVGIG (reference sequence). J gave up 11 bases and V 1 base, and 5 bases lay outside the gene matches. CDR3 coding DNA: TGTGCCTGGAGTGCCGGCCAGGGGGCACCCCTCCACTTT. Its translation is CAWSAGQGAPLHF.

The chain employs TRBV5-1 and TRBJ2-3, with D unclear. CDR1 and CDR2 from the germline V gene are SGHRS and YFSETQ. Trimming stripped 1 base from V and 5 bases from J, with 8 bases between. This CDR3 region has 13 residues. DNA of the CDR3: TGCGCCAGCAGCTTGTTACCTAGAGATACGCAGTATTTT. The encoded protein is CASSLLPRDTQYF. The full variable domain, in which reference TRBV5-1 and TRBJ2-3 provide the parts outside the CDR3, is KAGVTQTPRYLIKTRGQQVTLSCSPISGHRSVSWYQQTPGQGLQFLFEYFSETQRNKGNFPGRFSGRQFSNSRSEMNVSTLELGDSALYLCASSLLPRDTQYFGPGTRLTVL.

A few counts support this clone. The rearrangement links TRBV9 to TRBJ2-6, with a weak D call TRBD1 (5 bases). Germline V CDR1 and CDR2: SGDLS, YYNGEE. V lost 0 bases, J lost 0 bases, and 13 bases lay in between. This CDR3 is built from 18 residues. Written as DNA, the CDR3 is TGTGCCAGCAGCGTAGAACTGGGGCGCAACTCTGGGGCCAACGTCCTGACTTTC. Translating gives CASSVELGRNSGANVLTF.

The DNA of the CDR3 is TGTGCCAGCAGTGAGCTAGGCATTCAGTACTTC. Translation: CASSELGIQYF. V is TRBV2 and J is TRBJ2-4; D gene unclear. CDR3 length equals 11 residues. CDR1 is SNHLY and CDR2 is FYNNEI in the germline V gene. The V and J ends lost 3 bases and 9 bases respectively, with 6 bases between them. Looking up the rest from reference TRBV2 and TRBJ2-4 gives the full variable domain: EPEVTQTPSHQVTQMGQEVILRCVPISNHLYFYWYRQILGQKVEFLVSFYNNEISEKSEIFDDQFSVERPDGSNFTLKIRSTKLEDSAMYFCASSELGIQYFGAGTRLSVL.

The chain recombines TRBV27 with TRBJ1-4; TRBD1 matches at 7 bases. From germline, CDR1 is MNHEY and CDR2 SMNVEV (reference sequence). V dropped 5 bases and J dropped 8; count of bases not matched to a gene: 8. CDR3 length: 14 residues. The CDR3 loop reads CASSLDRVREKLFF. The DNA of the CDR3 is TGTGCCAGCAGTCTCGACAGGGTTCGAGAAAAACTGTTTTTT.

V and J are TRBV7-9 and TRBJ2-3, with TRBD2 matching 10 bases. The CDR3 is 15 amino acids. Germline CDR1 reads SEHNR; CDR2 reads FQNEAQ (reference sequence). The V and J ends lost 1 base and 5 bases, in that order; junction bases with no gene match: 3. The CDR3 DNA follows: TGTGCCAGCAGCTTAGGGCTAGCGGGAGAAGATACGCAGTATTTT. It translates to CASSLGLAGEDTQYF. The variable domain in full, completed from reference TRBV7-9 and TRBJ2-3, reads DTGVSQNPRHKITKRGQNVTFRCDPISEHNRLYWYRQTLGQGPEFLTYFQNEAQLEKSRLLSDRFSAERPKGSFSTLEIQRTEQGDSAMYLCASSLGLAGEDTQYFGPGTRLTVL.

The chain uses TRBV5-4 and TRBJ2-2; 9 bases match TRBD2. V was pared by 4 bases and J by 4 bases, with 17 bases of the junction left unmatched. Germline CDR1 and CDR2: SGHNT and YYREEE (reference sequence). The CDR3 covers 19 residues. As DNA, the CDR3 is TGTGCCAGCAGCGGGGGAGGCCGCGGGGGGGCCTCAAGCACCGGGGAGCTGTTTTTT. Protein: CASSGGGRGGASSTGELFF.

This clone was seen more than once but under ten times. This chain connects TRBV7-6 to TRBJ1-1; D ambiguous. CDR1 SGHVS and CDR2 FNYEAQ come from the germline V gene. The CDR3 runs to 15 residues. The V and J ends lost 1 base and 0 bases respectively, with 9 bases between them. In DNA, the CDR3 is TGTGCCAGCAGCTTAGGTCCAGTCATGAACACTGAAGCTTTCTTT. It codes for CASSLGPVMNTEAFF.

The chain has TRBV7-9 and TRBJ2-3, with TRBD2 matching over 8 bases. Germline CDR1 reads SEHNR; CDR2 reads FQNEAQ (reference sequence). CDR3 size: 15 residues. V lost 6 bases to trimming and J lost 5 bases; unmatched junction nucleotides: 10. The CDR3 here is CASRPGASGLDTQYF. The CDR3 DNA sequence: TGTGCCAGCAGGCCAGGCGCTAGCGGGTTAGATACGCAGTATTTT. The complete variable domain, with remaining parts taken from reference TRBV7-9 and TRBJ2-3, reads DTGVSQNPRHKITKRGQNVTFRCDPISEHNRLYWYRQTLGQGPEFLTYFQNEAQLEKSRLLSDRFSAERPKGSFSTLEIQRTEQGDSAMYLCASRPGASGLDTQYFGPGTRLTVL.

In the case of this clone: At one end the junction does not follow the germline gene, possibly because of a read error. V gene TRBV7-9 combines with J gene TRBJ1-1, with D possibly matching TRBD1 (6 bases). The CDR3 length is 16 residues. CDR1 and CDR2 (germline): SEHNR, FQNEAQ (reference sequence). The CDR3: CSSTDTGINMNTEAFF. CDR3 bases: TGTTCCAGCACAGACACAGGGATCAACATGAACACTGAAGCTTTCTTT.

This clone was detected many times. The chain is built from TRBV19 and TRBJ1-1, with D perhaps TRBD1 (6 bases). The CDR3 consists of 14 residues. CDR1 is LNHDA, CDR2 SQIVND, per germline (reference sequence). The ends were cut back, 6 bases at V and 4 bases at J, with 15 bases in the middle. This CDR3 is CASSTHTGITEAFF. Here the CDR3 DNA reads TGTGCCAGTAGCACCCACACAGGGATCACTGAAGCTTTCTTT.